This T cell receptor (beta chain) appears in the sequencing data of a study of CD4+ T cells in melanoma. TCRdb's copy holds only in-frame clones and misses some; the assay was immunoSEQ multiplex PCR. The data show 15,000 or so clones, with about 72% seen just once and approximately 12% held by the top ten. The table lists this clone with a few counts. The V end was cut by 5 bases, the J end by 5 bases, with 12 bases between. This CDR3 is built from 14 residues. Germline CDR1 reads MGHRA; CDR2 reads YSYEKL. This receptor was identified in a human donor with melanoma. The sequenced sample consisted of cells from a culture (not recorded whether cultured in vitro). This chain uses TRBV4-1 with TRBJ2-2; D remains unclear. The CDR3 DNA reads as TGCGCCAGCAGCTACCCGGACCCTACCGGGGAGCTGTTTTTT. Its translation is CASSYPDPTGELFF.